Detailed here is one T cell receptor beta chain. The PCR had 60 Vbeta and 13 Jbeta primers. Profiling relied on immunoSEQ multiplex PCR, and the TCRdb table lists in-frame clones only, not all of them. The sample holds some 150,000 clones, 70% to 90% seen once. The record originates from a study of cytomegalovirus exposure and HLA in healthy donors. The V gene's germline CDR1 is SGHDT and CDR2 YYEEEE. Trimming removed 3 bases from V and 5 bases from J; junction bases left unmatched: 13. This CDR3 comprises 16 residues. This TCR was recovered from a woman aged 18-29 years in good health and CMV-seronegative. The sequenced sample consisted of PBMCs. The chain employs TRBV5-6 and TRBJ2-5; 7 bases fit TRBD1. CDR3 residues: CASSSGTGVVGETQYF. Written as DNA, the CDR3 is TGTGCCAGCAGCTCGGGAACAGGGGTGGTTGGGGAGACCCAGTACTTC.